This T cell receptor (beta chain) was captured by sequencing in a study of blood T cell repertoires in COVID-19. Study background: Some COVID-19 samples were acute and others convalescent; all came from the United States, Italy and Spain.

This clone came up once. TCRdb keeps only in-frame clones here, not all; method: immunoSEQ multiplex PCR. The table lists approximately 210,000 clones, roughly 86% of them singletons. Germline-derived CDR1 and CDR2 are MNHNY and SVGAGI (reference sequence). Unmatched junction bases numbered 5, after V lost 5 bases and J lost 6 bases. The CDR3 is 14 amino acids. The sample comprised peripheral blood. The receptor was isolated from a woman between 50 and 59 years old with active or convalescent COVID-19. V is TRBV6-6 and J is TRBJ1-5, with 9 bases matching TRBD1. The CDR3 loop reads CASSRTGEGQPQHF. CDR3 bases: TGTGCCAGCAGTCGGACAGGGGAGGGTCAGCCCCAGCATTTT.